This passage covers 32 T cell receptor beta chains from one sample sequenced in a study of regulatory T cells in long-lasting Graves disease (dated by TCRdb to 2020 to 2023). Libraries came from multiplex PCR. Sequenced on an Illumina HiSeq 4000. To build TCR beta libraries, CDR3 regions were amplified by Arm-PCR using iRepertoire HTBI primers. TCRdb ran its own pipeline on the public reads, namely fastp trimming at Q25 and MiXCR clone calling, and kept in-frame beta chains. Each CDR3 protein appears once, grouped with its most common genes and DNA. The sample has 450,000 to 600,000 distinct CDR3 sequences on record, 15% to 20% of them singletons. The top ten clonotypes cover over 9% of the sample. Reading the label with the study, this specimen's time point is: newly diagnosed GD, antithyroid drugs for less than 3 months. For both TCR sequencing and RNA sequencing, RNA was extracted from PBMCs in TRIzol.

Another study also made use of these data, one on T cells in Graves' hyperthyroidism and ophthalmopathy.

Material: peripheral blood mononuclear cells (PBMCs), obtained at new diagnosis, from a patient treated with antithyroid drugs. These receptors were collected from a man between 35 and 55 years old with Graves disease. Donor details come from another sample of the same person, matched by shared clones.

There are a few counts of this clonotype. Since a much larger clone is just one base distant, this may be a read error. The rearrangement links TRBV6-1 to TRBJ2-7; tentatively, D is TRBD1 (5 bases). The germline CDR1 and CDR2 sequences are MNHNS and SASEGT. V was cut by 6 bases and J by 0 bases, with 9 bases left in between. The CDR3 length is 13 residues. CDR3: CASRSRDSYEQYF. The CDR3 DNA follows: TGTGCCAGCAGATCCAGGGACTCCTACGAGCAGTACTTC.

Worth noting for this clonotype: This may come from a read error, since a much larger clone is one base off. The J gene is TRBJ2-2, the V gene TRBV11-2; 7 bases match TRBD1. V was pared by 7 bases and J by 7 bases, with 12 bases of the junction left unmatched. This CDR3 has 15 residues. CDR1 and CDR2 from the germline V gene are SGHAT and FQNNGV. CDR3 region: CASNPTGWNGGELFF. For the CDR3, the DNA is TGTGCCAGCAACCCGACAGGGTGGAACGGCGGGGAGCTGTTTTTT.

In its sample, this clonotype was seen a few times. The V gene is TRBV20-1, the J gene TRBJ1-6, with D perhaps TRBD1 (5 bases). The CDR3 has 16 residues. The germline gives CDR1 DFQATT, CDR2 SNEGSKA (reference sequence). V lost 0 bases and J lost 0, with 9 bases in between. CDR3 nucleotide sequence: TGCAGTGCTAGAGATGACAGCGACTCCTATAATTCACCCCTCCACTTT. Its protein product is CSARDDSDSYNSPLHF.

The chain uses TRBV4-1 and TRBJ1-5; D unresolved. V was trimmed by 0 bases and J by 7 bases, leaving 7 bases between them. Germline V gives CDR1 MGHRA, CDR2 YSYEKL. The CDR3 is 13 residues long. The CDR3 sequence: CASSQDKGQPQHF. The CDR3 DNA is TGCGCCAGCAGCCAAGATAAGGGCCAGCCCCAGCATTTT.

This clonotype was observed many times. The chain links TRBV6-2 or TRBV6-3 to TRBJ1-1; no reliable D call. The CDR3 loop spans 14 amino acids. Germline loops: CDR1 MNHEY, CDR2 SVGEGT. Trimming removed 2 bases at V and 1 base at J, with 8 bases between. The CDR3 region has the DNA TGTGCCAGCAGTTACGGCCGTAAGAACACTGAAGCTTTCTTT. This sequence encodes CASSYGRKNTEAFF.

The sample holds one count of this clonotype. A much larger clone differs from this one at a single base, so this may be a read error. The CDR3 nucleotides are TGTGCCAGCAGTTTAGGCTTGGGGGAGCTGCTTTTT. Protein product: CASSLGLGELLF. The chain combines TRBV12-3 or TRBV12-4 with TRBJ2-2; perhaps D is TRBD1 or TRBD2 (5 bases each). CDR3 size: 12 residues.

In this sample, this clonotype turned up many times. V and J are TRBV9 and TRBJ2-7, with D hard to call. CDR3 size: 15 residues. The ends were cut back, 0 bases at V and 0 bases at J, with 10 bases in the middle. CDR1 and CDR2 from the germline V gene are SGDLS and YYNGEE. CDR3 sequence: CASSVVVLSSYEQYF. For the CDR3, the DNA is TGTGCCAGCAGCGTAGTAGTTCTGAGCTCCTACGAGCAGTACTTC.

This clonotype was seen at least ten times. The V and J genes are TRBV28 and TRBJ2-5; D remains unclear. Germline CDR1 reads MDHEN; CDR2 reads SYDVKM. This CDR3 has 14 residues. Trimming took off 4 bases at V and 6 bases at J, with 15 bases between the two ends. The CDR3 region is CASSSSTGPQTQYF. The CDR3 coding sequence is TGTGCCAGCAGTTCAAGTACCGGACCTCAGACCCAGTACTTC.

Here the CDR3 DNA reads TGTGCCAGCACCGGGGGCCCCGACTGGGATGAGCAGTTCTTC. As protein: CASTGGPDWDEQFF. This rearrangement joins TRBV12-3 or TRBV12-4 to TRBJ2-1, with D perhaps matching TRBD1 or TRBD2 (6 bases each). There are 14 residues in the CDR3. V gave up 7 bases and J gave up 8 bases, with 18 bases separating them.

This clonotype was counted at least ten times. This chain links TRBV30 with TRBJ2-1; TRBD2 matches at 10 bases. The CDR3 loop spans 16 amino acids. V lost 4 bases and J lost 2; bases outside the gene matches: 8. Germline assignment: CDR1 GTSNPN and CDR2 SVGIG (reference sequence). The CDR3 loop is CAWTSGSKLTYNEQFF. CDR3 nucleotide sequence: TGTGCCTGGACTAGCGGGAGCAAATTAACCTACAATGAGCAGTTCTTC.

This clonotype was observed at least ten times. This chain uses TRBV11-3 with TRBJ2-3, with D tentatively TRBD2 (6 bases). Germline V CDR1 and CDR2: SGHNT, YENEEA. V was trimmed by 4 bases and J by 4 bases, leaving 15 bases between them. There are 15 residues in the CDR3. The CDR3 loop reads CASSSWTAGPDTQYF. The CDR3 DNA is TGTGCCAGCAGCTCATGGACGGCGGGGCCAGATACGCAGTATTTT.

In regard to this clonotype: One junction end does not reproduce the germline sequence, and a read error may be involved. The chain has TRBV20-1 and TRBJ1-3, with 7 bases fitting TRBD1. The CDR3 is made up of 14 amino acids. Germline CDR1 DFQATT, CDR2 SNEGSKA (reference sequence). CDR3 sequence reads: CSARVPGQRNTMYF. CDR3 nucleotides: TGCAGTGCTAGAGTCCCGGGACAGCGAAACACCATGTATTTT.

This rearrangement joins TRBV6-5 to TRBJ2-5, with D perhaps matching TRBD1 or TRBD2 (6 bases each). Per the germline V gene, CDR1 is MNHEY and CDR2 is SVGAGI. Deletions cut 2 bases from V and 2 bases from J, with 12 bases between. The CDR3 is 15 amino acids. CDR3 in amino acids: CASSYDQGRQETQYF. DNA of the CDR3: TGTGCCAGCAGTTACGATCAGGGGAGGCAAGAGACCCAGTACTTC.

This clonotype was observed a few times. The V call is TRBV5-4, the J call TRBJ2-5; 8 positions match TRBD1. Germline V gene sequence: CDR1 SGHNT, CDR2 YYREEE (reference sequence). The CDR3 extends over 15 amino acids. V lost 1 base, J lost 5 bases, and 7 bases stayed unmatched. This chain's CDR3 is CASSLKGRGQETQYF. CDR3 nucleotides: TGTGCCAGCAGCTTGAAGGGCAGGGGGCAGGAGACCCAGTACTTC.

This clonotype was observed a handful of times. Germline and junction disagree at one end, which may indicate a read error. The chain employs TRBV4-1 and TRBJ1-1; D is perhaps TRBD1 (5 bases). The CDR3 has 16 amino acids. Germline CDR1 reads MGHRA; CDR2 reads YSYEKL. The CDR3 region is CASSQVALGGNTEAFF. For the CDR3, the DNA is TGTGCCAGCAGCCAAGTGGCCCTTGGGGGAAACACTGAAGCTTTCTTT.

The sample holds many counts of this clonotype. V is TRBV7-9 and J is TRBJ2-5; D is unclear. V gave up 5 bases and J gave up 5 bases, with 18 bases separating them. CDR1 is SEHNR, CDR2 FQNEAQ, per germline (reference sequence). There are 15 residues in the CDR3. The CDR3 coding sequence is TGTGCCAGCAGCCCCCCCACACGGAGCTGGGAGACCCAGTACTTC. This gives the protein CASSPPTRSWETQYF.

The chain uses TRBV20-1 and TRBJ1-1, with no clear D. V gave up 4 bases and J gave up 1 base, with 7 bases separating them. Germline values: CDR1 DFQATT, CDR2 SNEGSKA (reference sequence). The CDR3 sequence is 12 residues long. In nucleotides, the CDR3 is TGCAGTGCTACACAACCGAACACTGAAGCTTTCTTT. It encodes CSATQPNTEAFF.

This clonotype was counted a few times. V gene TRBV5-5 combines with J gene TRBJ2-2; the match to TRBD2 covers 8 bases. This CDR3 has 16 residues. Per germline, CDR1 SGHKS and CDR2 YYEKEE (reference sequence). The ends lost 1 base at V and 3 bases at J; junction bases unmatched: 5. Written as DNA, the CDR3 is TGTGCCAGCAGCTTGTATGCGGGAGGACACACCGGGGAGCTGTTTTTT. This encodes CASSLYAGGHTGELFF.

This rearrangement joins TRBV4-1 to TRBJ2-5; possibly TRBD1 or TRBD2 for D (5 bases each). The germline CDR1 and CDR2 sequences are MGHRA and YSYEKL. V was clipped by 4 bases and J by 2 bases, with 20 bases between them. This CDR3 comprises 17 residues. The CDR3: CASSLGTSWGWQETQYF. CDR3 DNA sequence: TGCGCCAGCAGCCTAGGGACCTCCTGGGGGTGGCAAGAGACCCAGTACTTC.

This clonotype was observed once. The rearrangement links TRBV15 to TRBJ1-5, with D tentatively TRBD1 (5 bases). Germline-derived CDR1 and CDR2 are LNHNV and YYDKDF (reference sequence). This CDR3 has 17 amino acids. V shed 1 base and J shed 1 base, with 14 bases lying between them. CDR3 in amino acids: CATSRGRLGESNQPQHF. The DNA for the CDR3 is TGTGCCACCAGCAGAGGCCGTCTGGGGGAGAGCAATCAGCCCCAGCATTTT.

This clonotype was counted ten times or more. The chain employs TRBV2 and TRBJ2-5; 8 bases are a match to TRBD1. V was clipped by 5 bases and J by 1 base; unmatched bases: 3. The CDR3 runs 14 residues. CDR1 is SNHLY and CDR2 is FYNNEI in the germline V gene. The CDR3 DNA reads TGTGCCAGCAGTCGGGACAGGAGCCAAGAGACCCAGTACTTC. It codes for CASSRDRSQETQYF.

This clonotype was seen many times. The chain joins TRBV11-2 to TRBJ2-1; D might be TRBD2 (6 bases). The CDR3 spans 16 residues. Trimming cost V 2 bases and J 8 bases, with 19 bases left between them. Germline V gene data show CDR1 as SGHAT and CDR2 as FQNNGV. The CDR3 DNA reads as TGTGCCAGCAGCTTATTGGGGGTTAGCGGAGGCGATGAGCAGTTCTTC. Translating gives CASSLLGVSGGDEQFF.

This clonotype appeared many times. This chain links TRBV3-1 with TRBJ2-2; D not certain. Per germline, CDR1 LGHDT and CDR2 YNNKEL (reference sequence). This CDR3 has 11 residues. Trimming took 8 bases from V and 6 from J, leaving 7 bases between them. The CDR3 protein is CASGRSGELFF. For the CDR3, the DNA is TGTGCCAGCGGTCGATCCGGGGAGCTGTTTTTT.

This clonotype has ten or more counts. The chain carries TRBV27 and TRBJ2-1, with TRBD2 matching 8 bases. Germline V gives CDR1 MNHEY, CDR2 SMNVEV (reference sequence). V lost 3 bases and J lost 8; bases outside the gene matches: 3. This CDR3 comprises 13 residues. The CDR3 DNA follows: TGTGCCAGCAGTTTTCAGCGGGAGCATGAGCAGTTCTTC. This sequence encodes CASSFQREHEQFF.

At least ten counts were recorded for this clonotype. V gene TRBV30 combines with J gene TRBJ1-5; 7 bases line up with TRBD1. V lost 0 bases and J lost 7; bases outside the gene matches: 9. The CDR3 contains 15 residues. Germline assignment: CDR1 GTSNPN and CDR2 SVGIG (reference sequence). CDR3 in amino acids: CAWSVLGQVEQPQHF. CDR3 in DNA: TGTGCCTGGAGTGTACTAGGACAGGTGGAACAGCCCCAGCATTTT.

This clonotype was detected only a few times. This may be a read error: a much more frequent sequence differs by one nucleotide. This chain links TRBV2 with TRBJ2-4, with D possibly matching TRBD1 (5 bases). This CDR3 is built from 15 residues. Germline CDR1 is SNHLY and CDR2 is FYNNEI. The CDR3 sequence: CASSEMLTDKSIQYF. The CDR3 coding sequence is TGTGCCAGCAGTGAAATGTTGACAGACAAAAGCATTCAATACTTC.

There are a few counts of this clonotype. The chain uses TRBV4-1 and TRBJ2-7; tentative D call: TRBD1 (6 bases). CDR1 and CDR2 from the germline V gene are MGHRA and YSYEKL. The ends were cut back, 1 base at V and 2 bases at J, with 9 bases in the middle. This CDR3 spans 14 amino acids. In DNA form, the CDR3 reads TGCGCCAGCAGCCAAGCCAGGGGACCCTACGAGCAGTACTTC. Translated, it gives CASSQARGPYEQYF.

This clonotype was seen repeatedly, ten times or more. The V gene is TRBV4-2, the J gene TRBJ1-5, with D perhaps TRBD1 (5 bases). The CDR3 extends over 16 amino acids. Germline loops: CDR1 LGHNA, CDR2 YNFKEQ. V shed 0 bases and J shed 3 bases, with 12 bases lying between them. CDR3 DNA sequence: TGTGCCAGCAGCCAAGAGCAGGGATTTGACAATCAGCCCCAGCATTTT. This encodes CASSQEQGFDNQPQHF.

The chain carries TRBV5-1 and TRBJ2-7; 7 nucleotides agree with TRBD1. V was pared by 7 bases and J by 5 bases, with 12 bases of the junction left unmatched. This CDR3 spans 14 amino acids. Germline CDR1 and CDR2: SGHRS and YFSETQ. The CDR3, as DNA: TGCGCCAGCGCCGAGGACCGGGACAGCAACGAGCAGTACTTC. Translated: CASAEDRDSNEQYF.

The CDR3, as DNA: TGCAGTGCTAGCAGGCTAGCGGGGGAGGGAGATACGCAGTATTTT. Translating gives CSASRLAGEGDTQYF. The chain employs TRBV20-1 and TRBJ2-3; 10 bases match TRBD2. V gave up 3 bases and J gave up 5 bases; unmatched junction bases: 8. The CDR3 length is 15 residues. From germline, CDR1 is DFQATT and CDR2 SNEGSKA (reference sequence).

The J gene is TRBJ2-1, the V gene TRBV7-9, with 9 bases identical to TRBD2. Germline V gives CDR1 SEHNR, CDR2 FQNEAQ (reference sequence). J was trimmed by 8 bases and V by 5 bases; bases with no gene match: 7. This CDR3 is built from 14 residues. CDR3 sequence (DNA): TGTGCCAGCAGCCTTAGCGGGAGCAGGGATGAGCAGTTCTTC. Amino acid sequence: CASSLSGSRDEQFF.

The rearrangement joins TRBV7-9 to TRBJ1-4, with 11 positions matching TRBD1. The length of the CDR3 is 15 residues. The trim removed 5 bases at V and 4 bases at J, leaving 3 bases unmatched. CDR1 and CDR2 (germline): SEHNR, FQNEAQ (reference sequence). In DNA form, the CDR3 reads TGTGCCAGCAGCGGGACAGGGGGGAATAATGAAAAACTGTTTTTT. This translates into CASSGTGGNNEKLFF.